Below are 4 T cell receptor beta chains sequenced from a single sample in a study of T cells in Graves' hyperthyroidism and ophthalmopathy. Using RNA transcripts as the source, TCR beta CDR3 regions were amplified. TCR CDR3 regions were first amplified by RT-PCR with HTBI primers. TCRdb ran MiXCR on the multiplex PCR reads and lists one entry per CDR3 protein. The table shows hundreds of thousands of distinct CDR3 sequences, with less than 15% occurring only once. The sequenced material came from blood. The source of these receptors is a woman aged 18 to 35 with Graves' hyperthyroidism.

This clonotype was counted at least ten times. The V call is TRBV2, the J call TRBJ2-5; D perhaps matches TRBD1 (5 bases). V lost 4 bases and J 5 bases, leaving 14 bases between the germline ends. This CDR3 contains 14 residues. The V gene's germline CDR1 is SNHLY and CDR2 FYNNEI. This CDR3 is CASSVGRERETQYF. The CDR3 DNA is TGTGCCAGCAGTGTTGGCAGGGAAAGGGAGACCCAGTACTTC.

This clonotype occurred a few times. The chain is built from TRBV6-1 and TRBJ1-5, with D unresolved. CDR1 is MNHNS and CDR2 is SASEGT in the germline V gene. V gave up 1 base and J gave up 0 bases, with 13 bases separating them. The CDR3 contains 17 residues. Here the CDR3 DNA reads TGTGCCAGCAGTGAAGAAATCCCGGCAGCTAGCAATCAGCCCCAGCATTTT. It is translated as CASSEEIPAASNQPQHF.

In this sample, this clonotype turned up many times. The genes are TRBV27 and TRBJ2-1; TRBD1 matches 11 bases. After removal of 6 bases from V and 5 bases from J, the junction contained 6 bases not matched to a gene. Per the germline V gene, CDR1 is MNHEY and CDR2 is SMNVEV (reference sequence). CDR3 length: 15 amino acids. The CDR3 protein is CASSPGTGGNNEQFF. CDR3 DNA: TGTGCCAGCAGCCCAGGGACAGGGGGTAACAATGAGCAGTTCTTC.

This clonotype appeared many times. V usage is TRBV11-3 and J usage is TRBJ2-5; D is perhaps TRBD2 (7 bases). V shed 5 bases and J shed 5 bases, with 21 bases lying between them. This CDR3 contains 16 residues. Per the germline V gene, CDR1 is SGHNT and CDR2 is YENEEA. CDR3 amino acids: CASSLSAPGGGETQYF. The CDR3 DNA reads TGTGCCAGCAGCCTCTCAGCCCCGGGGGGCGGGGAGACCCAGTACTTC.